Presented here are 16 T cell receptor beta chains from one specimen sequenced in a study of cytomegalovirus exposure and HLA in healthy donors. PCR amplification relied on 60 Vbeta primers (plus 13 Jbeta primers). TCRdb's copy holds only in-frame clones and misses some; the assay was immunoSEQ multiplex PCR. The sample contains approximately 53,000 clones, around 81% of which appear only once. Sample: PBMCs. The receptors derive from a man between 25 and 39 years old in good health and CMV-seropositive.

This sequence joins TRBV5-1 and TRBJ1-1, with 7 bases aligning to TRBD1. Germline V gene data show CDR1 as SGHRS and CDR2 as YFSETQ. The J segment lost 2 bases and the V segment lost 1 base, leaving 11 bases of the junction unmatched. The CDR3 length is 17 residues. CDR3 residues: CASSLNQGGRINTEAFF. CDR3 bases: TGCGCCAGCAGCTTGAATCAGGGGGGCCGAATAAACACTGAAGCTTTCTTT.

The chain carries TRBV2 and TRBJ2-7, with D maybe TRBD2 (5 bases). This CDR3 region has 12 residues. Germline-derived CDR1 and CDR2 are SNHLY and FYNNEI. The ends were cut back, 4 bases at V and 4 bases at J, with 8 bases in the middle. The CDR3 is CASSGGGYEQYF. CDR3 DNA: TGTGCCAGCAGTGGCGGCGGGTACGAGCAGTACTTC.

This chain uses TRBV5-1 with TRBJ2-5; 10 bases line up with TRBD1. Germline trimming cut 4 bases from V and 3 bases from J; bases unmatched to any gene: 3. The CDR3 totals 14 residues. Germline CDR1 SGHRS, CDR2 YFSETQ. The CDR3 nucleotides read TGCGCCAGCAGCCCTGGGACAGGGGAAGAGACCCAGTACTTC. Translated: CASSPGTGEETQYF. Drawing the rest from reference TRBV5-1 and TRBJ2-5, the complete variable domain is KAGVTQTPRYLIKTRGQQVTLSCSPISGHRSVSWYQQTPGQGLQFLFEYFSETQRNKGNFPGRFSGRQFSNSRSEMNVSTLELGDSALYLCASSPGTGEETQYFGPGTRLLVL.

The chain employs TRBV9 and TRBJ2-2; D is perhaps TRBD2 (8 bases). Germline-derived CDR1 and CDR2 are SGDLS and YYNGEE. V dropped 3 bases and J dropped 6 bases, with 24 bases sitting between them. This CDR3 has 18 amino acids. CDR3 amino acids: CASSAARGGQQSPGELFF. CDR3 coding DNA: TGTGCCAGCAGCGCCGCTCGGGGGGGACAGCAGTCTCCCGGGGAGCTGTTTTTT.

This chain links TRBV25-1 with TRBJ1-2; 7 bases agree with TRBD1. V lost 6 bases, J lost 8 bases, and 3 bases stayed unmatched. Per germline, CDR1 MGHDK and CDR2 SYGVNS. This CDR3 has 11 amino acids. The CDR3 DNA reads as TGTGCCAGCAGGGGGACAGTCGGCTACACCTTC. As protein: CASRGTVGYTF.

J is TRBJ2-2 and V is TRBV19, with D tentatively TRBD2 (7 bases). The CDR3 sequence is 16 residues long. Per the germline V gene, CDR1 is LNHDA and CDR2 is SQIVND (reference sequence). V was trimmed by 3 bases and J by 4 bases, leaving 15 bases between them. CDR3 in DNA: TGTGCCAGTAGTATTCGGGGGGCGCAAGGCACCGGGGAGCTGTTTTTT. The encoded protein is CASSIRGAQGTGELFF.

This clone was seen once. The gene calls are TRBV19 and TRBJ1-2; tentatively, D is TRBD1 (6 bases). The V end was cut by 10 bases, the J end by 1 base, with 10 bases between. This CDR3 comprises 12 residues. Germline CDR1 is LNHDA and CDR2 is SQIVND (reference sequence). Written as DNA, the CDR3 is TGTGCCATCCAGGGGATTAACTATGGCTACACCTTC. Translation: CAIQGINYGYTF.

This clone appeared a single time. The rearrangement uses TRBV27 and TRBJ1-5, with TRBD1 matching over 7 bases. The CDR3 loop spans 14 amino acids. The germline CDR1 and CDR2 sequences are MNHEY and SMNVEV (reference sequence). The junction had 7 bases not matched to a gene; V was cut back by 7 bases and J by 4 bases. The CDR3 sequence: CASKRGQTNQPQHF. The CDR3 nucleotides read TGTGCCAGCAAGAGGGGACAGACAAATCAGCCCCAGCATTTT.

As DNA, the CDR3 is TGTGCCAGCAGCTTAGGGGAGGGGTTTGGCTATGGCTACACCTTC. Translated, it gives CASSLGEGFGYGYTF. This sequence joins TRBV7-9 and TRBJ1-2; a weak D match, TRBD1 (5 bases). Germline lookup yields CDR1 SEHNR and CDR2 FQNEAQ (reference sequence). Between the trimmed V and J ends, which lost 1 base and 4 bases, there was a span of 13 bases. The CDR3 length is 15 residues.

The chain carries TRBV10-3 and TRBJ1-1; D is perhaps TRBD1 (6 bases). The V end was cut by 3 bases, the J end by 1 base, with 12 bases between. CDR3 length: 15 amino acids. Germline CDR1 reads ENHRY; CDR2 reads SYGVKD. CDR3 sequence: CAISDPGQQNTEAFF. CDR3 DNA sequence: TGTGCCATCAGTGACCCAGGACAGCAGAACACTGAAGCTTTCTTT.

The chain joins TRBV7-8 to TRBJ2-5, with D unresolved. The CDR3 contains 16 residues. V gave up 0 bases and J gave up 0 bases, with 11 bases separating them. Germline-derived CDR1 and CDR2 are SGHVS and FQNEAQ. The DNA for the CDR3 is TGTGCCAGCAGCTTAGCAGACACCTCGTACCAAGAGACCCAGTACTTC. This encodes CASSLADTSYQETQYF.

This chain uses TRBV5-1 with TRBJ2-7, with TRBD2 as a possible D gene (7 bases). V gave up 4 bases and J gave up 5 bases, with 10 bases separating them. The CDR3 sequence is 12 residues long. Per the germline V gene, CDR1 is SGHRS and CDR2 is YFSETQ. CDR3 DNA: TGCGCCAGCAGCGGGAGGGGGGACGAGCAGTACTTC. Its protein product is CASSGRGDEQYF.

This sequence joins TRBV9 and TRBJ2-1; TRBD2 matches at 14 bases. V gave up 5 bases and J gave up 8 bases; unmatched junction bases: 6. The CDR3 loop spans 15 amino acids. Germline CDR1 SGDLS, CDR2 YYNGEE. CDR3 amino acids: CASSSGLAGVDEQFF. CDR3 nucleotide sequence: TGTGCCAGCAGTTCGGGACTAGCGGGGGTCGATGAGCAGTTCTTC.

This chain links TRBV15 with TRBJ2-3, with 12 bases fitting TRBD2. In germline, CDR1 is LNHNV, CDR2 YYDKDF (reference sequence). V was pared by 6 bases and J by 2 bases, with 6 bases of the junction left unmatched. CDR3 size: 16 residues. The CDR3 DNA reads as TGTGCCACCAGTAAAGGACTAGCGGGGACCACAGATACGCAGTATTTT. It yields the protein CATSKGLAGTTDTQYF.

The chain couples TRBV4-1 to TRBJ2-2; 8 bases fit TRBD1. Trimming cost V 5 bases and J 13 bases; bases outside gene matches: 15. Germline V gives CDR1 MGHRA, CDR2 YSYEKL. This CDR3 comprises 15 residues. CDR3 residues: CASSGVILGQGGLFF. The CDR3 bases are TGCGCCAGCAGCGGAGTTATCCTCGGACAGGGCGGGCTGTTTTTT.

V gene TRBV29-1 combines with J gene TRBJ2-7; TRBD2 matches at 10 bases. Losses at the gene ends were 6 bases for V and 5 bases for J; bases not matched to a gene: 13. This CDR3 is 15 amino acids long. CDR1 SQVTM and CDR2 ANQGSEA come from the germline V gene. CDR3 sequence (DNA): TGCAGCGTGGACGAGGGGGGACTAGCGATGCACGAGCAGTACTTC. The encoded protein is CSVDEGGLAMHEQYF.